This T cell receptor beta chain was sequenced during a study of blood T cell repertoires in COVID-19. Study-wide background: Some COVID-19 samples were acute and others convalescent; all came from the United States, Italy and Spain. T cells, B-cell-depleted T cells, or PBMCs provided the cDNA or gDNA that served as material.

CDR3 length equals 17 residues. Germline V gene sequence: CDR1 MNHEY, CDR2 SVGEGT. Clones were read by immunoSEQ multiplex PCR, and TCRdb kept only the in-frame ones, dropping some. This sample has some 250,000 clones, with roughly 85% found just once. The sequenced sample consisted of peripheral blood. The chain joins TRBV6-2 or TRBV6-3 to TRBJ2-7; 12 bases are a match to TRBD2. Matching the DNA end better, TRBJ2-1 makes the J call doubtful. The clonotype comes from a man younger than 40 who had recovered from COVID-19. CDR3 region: CASSSTSGGPTYNEQFF. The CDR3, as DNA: TGTGCCAGCAGCTCCACTAGCGGGGGGCCCACATACAATGAGCAGTTCTTC.